The 10 T cell receptor beta chains below were found in one sample sequenced in a study of blood T cell repertoires in COVID-19 (dated by TCRdb to the early 2020s). Library method: the immunoSEQ multiplex PCR assay. The immuneACCESS repertoire file appears here via TCRdb, limited to in-frame rearrangements. These files lack a portion of the clones; in checked studies, under half of the deficit traces to unresolved V genes, and the cause of the others is not known. For this sample the table gives around 160,000 clones, of which around 85% were detected only once. The ten top clones hold 9.5% to 12% of the sample. Sequencing input: peripheral blood. Receptors were obtained from a man in his 60s with active or convalescent COVID-19.

The genes are TRBV7-9 and TRBJ2-5; TRBD2 matches at 16 bases. Germline trimming cut 8 bases from V and 5 bases from J; bases unmatched to any gene: 8. The germline V gene has CDR1 SEHNR and CDR2 FQNEAQ (reference sequence). This CDR3 has 16 residues. CDR3 DNA: TGTGCCAGCGCCGGGACTAGCGGGGGGGCCGCGGAGACCCAGTACTTC. Protein product: CASAGTSGGAAETQYF.

This clone was seen only a few times. The chain combines TRBV27 with TRBJ1-1; D is unclear. The CDR3 has 14 amino acids. Deletions cut 5 bases from V and 1 base from J, with 11 bases between. Germline assignment: CDR1 MNHEY and CDR2 SMNVEV (reference sequence). The CDR3 DNA sequence: TGTGCCAGCAGTCTAGGACGGGGGAACACTGAAGCTTTCTTT. Its translation is CASSLGRGNTEAFF.

The J gene is TRBJ2-5, the V gene TRBV5-1; 11 nucleotides line up with TRBD2. The CDR3 has 16 residues. Germline CDR1 SGHRS, CDR2 YFSETQ. The V segment lost 0 bases and the J segment 5 bases; nucleotides outside the gene matches: 6. The CDR3 reads CASSLALAGAEETQYF. CDR3 DNA sequence: TGCGCCAGCAGCTTGGCACTAGCGGGGGCGGAGGAGACCCAGTACTTC.

V and J are TRBV6-5 and TRBJ1-5, with 8 positions matching TRBD1. The V and J ends lost 2 bases and 4 bases, in that order; junction bases with no gene match: 4. In germline, CDR1 is MNHEY, CDR2 SVGAGI. The CDR3 runs 15 residues. The CDR3, as DNA: TGTGCCAGCAGTTACGGACAGGGAGGAAATCAGCCCCAGCATTTT. This sequence encodes CASSYGQGGNQPQHF.

This clone was observed a handful of times. The chain is built from TRBV19 and TRBJ1-5, with 7 bases identical to TRBD1. This CDR3 comprises 16 residues. V was pared by 4 bases and J by 1 base, with 7 bases of the junction left unmatched. Germline CDR1 reads LNHDA; CDR2 reads SQIVND (reference sequence). The CDR3: CASSTQDRLSNQPQHF. For the CDR3, the DNA is TGTGCCAGTAGTACCCAGGACAGGTTGAGCAATCAGCCCCAGCATTTT.

This clone occurred once. The chain employs TRBV19 and TRBJ2-7; TRBD2 agrees at 9 bases. After removal of 6 bases from V and 6 bases from J, the junction contained 12 bases not matched to a gene. In germline, CDR1 is LNHDA, CDR2 SQIVND (reference sequence). The CDR3 extends over 15 amino acids. CDR3: CASSRSGTSLGEQYF. The CDR3, as DNA: TGTGCCAGTAGCCGGTCCGGGACTAGCTTGGGCGAGCAGTACTTC.

The V and J genes are TRBV15 and TRBJ1-1, with 9 nucleotides matching TRBD1. The length of the CDR3 is 16 residues. Germline V CDR1 and CDR2: LNHNV, YYDKDF (reference sequence). With 5 bases clipped from V and 4 bases from J, the junction kept 11 bases outside the gene matches. CDR3 sequence reads: CATSARQGVGGTEAFF. CDR3 nucleotides: TGTGCCACCAGCGCCAGACAGGGGGTTGGAGGCACTGAAGCTTTCTTT. The full variable domain, completed using reference TRBV15 and TRBJ1-1, is DAMVIQNPRYQVTQFGKPVTLSCSQTLNHNVMYWYQQKSSQAPKLLFHYYDKDFNNEADTPDNFQSRRPNTSFCFLDIRSPGLGDTAMYLCATSARQGVGGTEAFFGQGTRLTVV.

The chain's CDR3 is CATKAFATNEKLFF. As DNA, the CDR3 is TGTGCCACAAAAGCCTTTGCAACTAATGAAAAACTGTTTTTT. The V and J genes are TRBV19 and TRBJ1-4; D gene unclear. Between the trimmed V and J ends, which lost 10 bases and 0 bases, there was a span of 12 bases. CDR1 is LNHDA, CDR2 SQIVND, per germline (reference sequence). The CDR3 runs 14 residues.

The chain combines TRBV11-2 with TRBJ1-4, with a possible D match to TRBD1 (5 bases). The CDR3 has 15 amino acids. CDR1 is SGHAT, CDR2 FQNNGV, per germline. The germline V and J ends were trimmed by 7 bases and 5 bases, with 17 bases remaining between them. This CDR3 is CASTRTQGSNEKLFF. Here the CDR3 DNA reads TGTGCCAGCACCCGAACCCAGGGATCAAATGAAAAACTGTTTTTT.

This clone was seen a handful of times. This chain uses TRBV29-1 with TRBJ1-2, with a weak D call TRBD1 (5 bases). The CDR3 contains 12 residues. Germline assignment: CDR1 SQVTM and CDR2 ANQGSEA. Trimming took off 3 bases at V and 8 bases at J, with 13 bases between the two ends. CDR3 sequence (DNA): TGCAGCGTTGAGGACCAGGGCGGCGGCTACACCTTC. It is translated as CSVEDQGGGYTF. The full variable domain, in which reference TRBV29-1 and TRBJ1-2 provide the parts outside the CDR3, is SAVISQKPSRDICQRGTSLTIQCQVDSQVTMMFWYRQQPGQSLTLIATANQGSEATYESGFVIDKFPISRPNLTFSTLTVSNMSPEDSSIYLCSVEDQGGGYTFGSGTRLTVV.